The sequence of this T cell receptor (beta chain) was determined in a study of control samples from healthy donors and cancer patients. The V gene end was trimmed by 3 bases and the J gene end by 8 bases; junction bases not matched to a gene: 5. CDR1 and CDR2 (germline): KGHSH, LQKENI. The CDR3 spans 13 residues. Only in-frame clones appear in the TCRdb table, and some are missing; sequencing was by immunoSEQ multiplex PCR. The sample consists of 90,000 to 110,000 clones, 90% of them appearing once. The sample taken for sequencing was blood. The J gene is TRBJ1-2, the V gene TRBV18, with 8 bases lining up with TRBD1. The TCR was taken from a human donor in good health. The donor label of this sample is uncertain. The CDR3 protein is CASSPDRVGGYTF. Written as DNA, the CDR3 is TGTGCCAGCTCACCGGACAGGGTCGGCGGCTACACCTTC.